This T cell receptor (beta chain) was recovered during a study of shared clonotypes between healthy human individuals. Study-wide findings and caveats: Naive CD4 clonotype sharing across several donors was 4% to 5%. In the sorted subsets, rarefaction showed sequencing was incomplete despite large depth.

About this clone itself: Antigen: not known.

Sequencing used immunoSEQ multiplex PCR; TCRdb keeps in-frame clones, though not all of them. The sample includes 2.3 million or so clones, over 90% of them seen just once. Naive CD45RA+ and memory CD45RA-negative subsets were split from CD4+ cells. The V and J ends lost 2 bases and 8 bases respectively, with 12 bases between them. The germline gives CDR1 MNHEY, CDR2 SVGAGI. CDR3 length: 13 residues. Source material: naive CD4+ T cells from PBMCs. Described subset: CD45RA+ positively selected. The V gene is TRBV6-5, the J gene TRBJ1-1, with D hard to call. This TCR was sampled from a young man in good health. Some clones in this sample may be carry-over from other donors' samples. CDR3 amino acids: CASSYIGEAEAFF. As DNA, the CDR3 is TGTGCCAGCAGTTACATAGGCGAGGCCGAAGCTTTCTTT.